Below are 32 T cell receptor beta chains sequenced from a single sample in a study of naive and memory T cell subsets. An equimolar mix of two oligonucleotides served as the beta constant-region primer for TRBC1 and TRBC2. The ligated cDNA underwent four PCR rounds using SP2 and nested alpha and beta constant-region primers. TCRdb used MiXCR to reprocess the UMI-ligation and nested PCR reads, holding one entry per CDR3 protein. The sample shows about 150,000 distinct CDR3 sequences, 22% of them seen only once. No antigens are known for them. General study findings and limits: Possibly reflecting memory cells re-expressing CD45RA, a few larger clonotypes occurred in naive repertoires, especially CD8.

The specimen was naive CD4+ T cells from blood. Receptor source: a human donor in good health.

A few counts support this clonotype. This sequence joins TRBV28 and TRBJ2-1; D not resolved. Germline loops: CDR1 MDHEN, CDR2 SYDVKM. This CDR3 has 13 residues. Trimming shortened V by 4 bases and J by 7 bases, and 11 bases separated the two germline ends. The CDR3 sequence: CASSSDFRNEQFF. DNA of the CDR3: TGTGCCAGCAGTTCCGACTTTCGGAATGAGCAGTTCTTC.

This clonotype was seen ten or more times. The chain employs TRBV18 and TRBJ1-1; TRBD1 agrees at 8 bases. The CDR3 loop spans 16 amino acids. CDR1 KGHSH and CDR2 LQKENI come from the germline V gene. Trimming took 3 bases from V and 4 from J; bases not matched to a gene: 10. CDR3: CASSPIANTGGTEAFF. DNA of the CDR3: TGTGCCAGCTCACCGATAGCGAACACAGGGGGCACTGAAGCTTTCTTT.

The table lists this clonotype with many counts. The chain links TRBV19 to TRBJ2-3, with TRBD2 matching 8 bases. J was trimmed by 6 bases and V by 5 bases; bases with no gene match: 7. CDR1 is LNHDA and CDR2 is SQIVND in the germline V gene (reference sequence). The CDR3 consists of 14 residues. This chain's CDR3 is CASSSWTSLDTQYF. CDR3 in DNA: TGTGCCAGTAGTTCATGGACTAGCCTCGATACGCAGTATTTT.

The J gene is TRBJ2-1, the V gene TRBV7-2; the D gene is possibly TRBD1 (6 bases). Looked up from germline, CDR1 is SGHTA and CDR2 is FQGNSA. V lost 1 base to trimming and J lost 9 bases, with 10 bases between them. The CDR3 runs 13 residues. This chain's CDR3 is CASSLDRAGEQFF. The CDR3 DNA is TGTGCCAGCAGCTTAGACAGGGCGGGTGAGCAGTTCTTC.

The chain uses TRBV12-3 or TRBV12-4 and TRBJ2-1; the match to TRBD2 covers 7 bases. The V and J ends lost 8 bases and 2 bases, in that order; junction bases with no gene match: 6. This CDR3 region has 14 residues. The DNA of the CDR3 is TGTGCCAGCTCTATAGCGGGTACCTACAATGAGCAGTTCTTC. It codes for CASSIAGTYNEQFF.

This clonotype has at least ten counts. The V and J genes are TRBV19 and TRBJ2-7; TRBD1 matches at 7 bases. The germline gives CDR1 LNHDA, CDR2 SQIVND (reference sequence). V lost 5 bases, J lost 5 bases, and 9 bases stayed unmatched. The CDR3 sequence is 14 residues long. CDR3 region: CASSRIDRDNEQYF. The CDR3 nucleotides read TGTGCCAGTAGTCGAATAGACAGGGACAACGAGCAGTACTTC.

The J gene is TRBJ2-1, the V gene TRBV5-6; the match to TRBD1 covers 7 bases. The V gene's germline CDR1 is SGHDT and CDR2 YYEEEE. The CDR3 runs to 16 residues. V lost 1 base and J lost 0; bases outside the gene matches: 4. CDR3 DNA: TGTGCCAGCAGCTTGAAGGGACAGAGCTCCTACAATGAGCAGTTCTTC. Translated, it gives CASSLKGQSSYNEQFF.

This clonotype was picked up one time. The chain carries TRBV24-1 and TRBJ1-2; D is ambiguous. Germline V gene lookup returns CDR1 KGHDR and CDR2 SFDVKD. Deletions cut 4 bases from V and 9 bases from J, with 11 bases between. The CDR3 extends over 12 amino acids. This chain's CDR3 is CATSDTGSRYTF. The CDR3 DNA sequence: TGTGCCACCAGTGACACCGGGAGCCGCTACACCTTC.

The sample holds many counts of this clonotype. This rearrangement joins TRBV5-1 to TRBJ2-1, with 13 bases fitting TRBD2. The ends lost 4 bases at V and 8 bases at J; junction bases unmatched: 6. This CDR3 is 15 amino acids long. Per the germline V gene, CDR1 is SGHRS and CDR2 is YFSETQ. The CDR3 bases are TGCGCCAGCAGCCCTGGACTAGCGGGAGTTGATGAGCAGTTCTTC. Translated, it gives CASSPGLAGVDEQFF.

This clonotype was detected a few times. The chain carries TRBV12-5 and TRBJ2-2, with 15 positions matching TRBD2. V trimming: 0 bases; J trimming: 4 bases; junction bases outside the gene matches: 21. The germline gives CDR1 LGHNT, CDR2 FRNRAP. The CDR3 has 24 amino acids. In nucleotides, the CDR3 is TGTGCTAGTGGTTTGGTAATTAAGGATTTCGGACTAGCGGGAGGGCCCGTCCGCACCGGGGAGCTGTTTTTT. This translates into CASGLVIKDFGLAGGPVRTGELFF.

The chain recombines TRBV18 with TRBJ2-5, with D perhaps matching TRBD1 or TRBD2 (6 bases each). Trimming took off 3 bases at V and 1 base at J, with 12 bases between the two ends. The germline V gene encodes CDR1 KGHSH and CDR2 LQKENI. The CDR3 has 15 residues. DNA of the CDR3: TGTGCCAGCTCACCGCCCGGGGGCGGCCAAGAGACCCAGTACTTC. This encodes CASSPPGGGQETQYF. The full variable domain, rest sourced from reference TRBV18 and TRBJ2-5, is NAGVMQNPRHLVRRRGQEARLRCSPMKGHSHVYWYRQLPEEGLKFMVYLQKENIIDESGMPKERFSAEFPKEGPSILRIQQVVRGDSAAYFCASSPPGGGQETQYFGPGTRLLVL.

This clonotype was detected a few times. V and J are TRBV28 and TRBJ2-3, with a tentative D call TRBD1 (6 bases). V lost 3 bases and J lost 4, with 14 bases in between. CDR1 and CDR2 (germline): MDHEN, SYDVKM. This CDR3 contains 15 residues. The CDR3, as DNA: TGTGCCAGCAGTTTCGTGGGGGCTAAGTCAGATACGCAGTATTTT. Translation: CASSFVGAKSDTQYF.

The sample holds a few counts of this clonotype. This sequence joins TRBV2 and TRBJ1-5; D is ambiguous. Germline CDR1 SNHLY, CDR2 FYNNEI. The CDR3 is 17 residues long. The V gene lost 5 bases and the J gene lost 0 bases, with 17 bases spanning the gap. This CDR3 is CASSRSPASYSNQPQHF. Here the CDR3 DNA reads TGTGCCAGCAGTAGATCGCCTGCAAGCTATAGCAATCAGCCCCAGCATTTT. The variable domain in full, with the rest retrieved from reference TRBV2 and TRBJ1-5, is EPEVTQTPSHQVTQMGQEVILRCVPISNHLYFYWYRQILGQKVEFLVSFYNNEISEKSEIFDDQFSVERPDGSNFTLKIRSTKLEDSAMYFCASSRSPASYSNQPQHFGDGTRLSIL.

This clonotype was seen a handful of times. Here the CDR3 DNA reads TGTGCCAGCAGCCAAGAGGGGTTCAACGAGCAGTACTTC. Amino acid sequence: CASSQEGFNEQYF. The genes are TRBV14 and TRBJ2-7; D call uncertain. Trimming took off 0 bases at V and 5 bases at J, with 8 bases between the two ends. Germline V CDR1 and CDR2: SGHDN, FVKESK. This CDR3 has 13 amino acids.

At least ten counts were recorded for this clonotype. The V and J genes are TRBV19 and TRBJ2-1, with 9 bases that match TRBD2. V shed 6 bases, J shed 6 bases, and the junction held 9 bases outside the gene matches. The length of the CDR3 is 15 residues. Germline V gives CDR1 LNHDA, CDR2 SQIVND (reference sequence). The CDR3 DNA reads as TGTGCCAGTAGGATCCCGGGACTAGCTCTCAATGAGCAGTTCTTC. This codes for CASRIPGLALNEQFF.

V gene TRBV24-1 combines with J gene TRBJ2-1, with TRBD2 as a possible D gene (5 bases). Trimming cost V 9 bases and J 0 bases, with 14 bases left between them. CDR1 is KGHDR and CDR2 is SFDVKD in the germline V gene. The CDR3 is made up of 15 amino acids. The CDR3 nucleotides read TGTGCCACCTCCGCGAGGGCAGGCTCCTACAATGAGCAGTTCTTC. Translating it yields CATSARAGSYNEQFF.

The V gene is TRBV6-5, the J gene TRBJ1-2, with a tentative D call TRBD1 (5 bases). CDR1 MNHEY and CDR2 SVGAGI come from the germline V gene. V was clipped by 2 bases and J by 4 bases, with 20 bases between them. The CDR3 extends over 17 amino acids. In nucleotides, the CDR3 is TGTGCCAGCAGTTACGAGGCGCCAGGGTATGGTGGCTATGGCTACACCTTC. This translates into CASSYEAPGYGGYGYTF.

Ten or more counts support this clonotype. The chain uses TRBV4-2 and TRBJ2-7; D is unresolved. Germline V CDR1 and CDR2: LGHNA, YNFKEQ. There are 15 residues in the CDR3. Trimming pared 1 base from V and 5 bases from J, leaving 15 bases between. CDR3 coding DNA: TGTGCCAGCAGCCAAGGCCCCGGGTATCGCCACGAGCAGTACTTC. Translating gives CASSQGPGYRHEQYF.

The CDR3 DNA sequence: TGTGCCACTGCGGAGGGGGTCACCTACAATGAGCAGTTCTTC. Its protein is CATAEGVTYNEQFF. The V call is TRBV12-3 or TRBV12-4, the J call TRBJ2-1, with D perhaps TRBD1 or TRBD2 (6 bases each). V dropped 10 bases and J dropped 2 bases, with 15 bases sitting between them. CDR3 length equals 14 residues.

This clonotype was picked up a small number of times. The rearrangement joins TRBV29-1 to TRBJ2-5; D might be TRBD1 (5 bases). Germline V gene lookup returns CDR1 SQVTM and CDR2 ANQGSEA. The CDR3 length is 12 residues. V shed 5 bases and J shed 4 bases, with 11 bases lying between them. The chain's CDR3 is CSVTAGLETQYF. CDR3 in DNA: TGCAGCGTTACGGCAGGGTTAGAGACCCAGTACTTC.

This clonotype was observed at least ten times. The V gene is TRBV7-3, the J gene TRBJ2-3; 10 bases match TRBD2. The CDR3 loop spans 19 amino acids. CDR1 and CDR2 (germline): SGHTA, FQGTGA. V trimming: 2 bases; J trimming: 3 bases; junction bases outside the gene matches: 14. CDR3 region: CASSLYPSGSRISTDTQYF. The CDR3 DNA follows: TGTGCCAGCAGCTTATATCCTAGCGGGAGTAGGATATCGACAGATACGCAGTATTTT.

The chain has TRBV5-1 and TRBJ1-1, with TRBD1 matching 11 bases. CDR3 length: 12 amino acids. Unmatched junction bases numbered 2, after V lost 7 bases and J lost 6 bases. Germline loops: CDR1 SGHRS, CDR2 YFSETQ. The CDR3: CASWGQGAEAFF. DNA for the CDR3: TGCGCCAGCTGGGGACAGGGGGCTGAAGCTTTCTTT.

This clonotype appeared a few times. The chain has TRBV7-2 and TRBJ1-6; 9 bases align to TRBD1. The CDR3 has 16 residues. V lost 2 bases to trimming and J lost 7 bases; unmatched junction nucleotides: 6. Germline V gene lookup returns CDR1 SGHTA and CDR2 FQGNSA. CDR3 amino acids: CASSLTRDRGNSPLHF. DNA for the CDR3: TGTGCCAGCAGCTTAACCCGTGACAGGGGGAATTCACCCCTCCACTTT.

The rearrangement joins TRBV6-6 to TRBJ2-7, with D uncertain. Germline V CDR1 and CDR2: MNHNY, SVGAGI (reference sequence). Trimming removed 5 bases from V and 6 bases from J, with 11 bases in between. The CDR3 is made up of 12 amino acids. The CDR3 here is CASSPRGSEQYF. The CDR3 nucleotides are TGTGCCAGCAGTCCCCGAGGTTCCGAGCAGTACTTC.

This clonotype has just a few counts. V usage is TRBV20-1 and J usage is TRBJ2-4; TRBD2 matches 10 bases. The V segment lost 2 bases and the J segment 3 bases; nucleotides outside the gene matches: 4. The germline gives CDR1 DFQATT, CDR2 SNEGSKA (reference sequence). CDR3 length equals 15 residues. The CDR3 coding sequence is TGCAGTGCTAGAAGGTCTAGCGGGGGCAAAAACATTCAGTACTTC. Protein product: CSARRSSGGKNIQYF.

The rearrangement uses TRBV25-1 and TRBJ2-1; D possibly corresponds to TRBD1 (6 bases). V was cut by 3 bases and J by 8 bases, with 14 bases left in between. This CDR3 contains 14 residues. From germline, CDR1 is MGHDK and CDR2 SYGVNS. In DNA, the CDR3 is TGTGCCAGCAGTGAGCACAGGGATAACTATGAGCAGTTCTTC. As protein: CASSEHRDNYEQFF.

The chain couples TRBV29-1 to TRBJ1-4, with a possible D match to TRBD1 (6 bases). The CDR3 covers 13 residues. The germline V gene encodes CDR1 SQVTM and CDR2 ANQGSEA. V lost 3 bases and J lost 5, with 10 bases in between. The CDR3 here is CSVDDRRNEKLFF. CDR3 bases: TGCAGCGTTGACGACAGGCGGAATGAAAAACTGTTTTTT.

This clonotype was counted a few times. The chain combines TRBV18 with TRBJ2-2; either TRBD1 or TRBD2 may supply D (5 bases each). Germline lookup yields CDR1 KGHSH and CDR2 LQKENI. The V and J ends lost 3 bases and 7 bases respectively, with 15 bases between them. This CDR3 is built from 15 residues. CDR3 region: CASSPWDVGHGELFF. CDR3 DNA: TGTGCCAGCTCACCCTGGGACGTCGGTCACGGGGAGCTGTTTTTT.

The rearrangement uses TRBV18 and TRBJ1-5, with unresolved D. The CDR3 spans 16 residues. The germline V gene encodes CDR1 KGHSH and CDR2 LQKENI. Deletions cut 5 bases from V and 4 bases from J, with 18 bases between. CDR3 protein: CASSATAPGPNQPQHF. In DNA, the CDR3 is TGTGCCAGCTCAGCCACCGCTCCCGGGCCGAATCAGCCCCAGCATTTT.

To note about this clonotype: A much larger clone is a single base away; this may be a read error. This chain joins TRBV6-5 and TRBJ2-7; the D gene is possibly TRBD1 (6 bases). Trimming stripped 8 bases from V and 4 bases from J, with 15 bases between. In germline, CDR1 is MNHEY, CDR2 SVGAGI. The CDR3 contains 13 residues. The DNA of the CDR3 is TGTGCCAGCCGCGAACAGGGTACGTACGAGCAGTACTTC. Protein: CASREQGTYEQYF.

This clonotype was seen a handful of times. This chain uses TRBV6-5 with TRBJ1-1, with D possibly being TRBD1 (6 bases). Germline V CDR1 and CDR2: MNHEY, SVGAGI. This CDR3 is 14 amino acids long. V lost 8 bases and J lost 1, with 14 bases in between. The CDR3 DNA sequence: TGTGCCAGCGAAGGGGGGACGGAGAACACTGAAGCTTTCTTT. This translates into CASEGGTENTEAFF.

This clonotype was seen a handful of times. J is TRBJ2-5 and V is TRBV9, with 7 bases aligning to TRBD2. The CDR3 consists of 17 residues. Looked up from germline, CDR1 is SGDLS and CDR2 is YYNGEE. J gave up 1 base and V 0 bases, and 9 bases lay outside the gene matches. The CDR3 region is CASSVGVAGRAQETQYF. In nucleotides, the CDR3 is TGTGCCAGCAGCGTAGGCGTGGCGGGGAGGGCCCAAGAGACCCAGTACTTC.